This T cell receptor beta chain was sequenced during a study of T cell responses to AZD1222 COVID-19 vaccine. This clone was recorded only once. With 3 bases clipped from V and 0 bases from J, the junction kept 5 bases outside the gene matches. There are 15 residues in the CDR3. The germline gives CDR1 SGHRS, CDR2 YFSETQ. Generated by immunoSEQ multiplex PCR, the TCRdb table keeps only in-frame clones and is missing some. Of 55,000 to 85,000 clones in the sample, roughly 84% were seen once. This receptor was obtained from an adult in good health. The sample in question was peripheral blood, obtained on day 0 of AZD1222 vaccination. The chain links TRBV5-1 to TRBJ2-7; TRBD1 agrees at 8 bases. DNA for the CDR3: TGCGCCAGCAGCTCCGGACAGGGAAGCTCCTACGAGCAGTACTTC. Its protein product is CASSSGQGSSYEQYF.